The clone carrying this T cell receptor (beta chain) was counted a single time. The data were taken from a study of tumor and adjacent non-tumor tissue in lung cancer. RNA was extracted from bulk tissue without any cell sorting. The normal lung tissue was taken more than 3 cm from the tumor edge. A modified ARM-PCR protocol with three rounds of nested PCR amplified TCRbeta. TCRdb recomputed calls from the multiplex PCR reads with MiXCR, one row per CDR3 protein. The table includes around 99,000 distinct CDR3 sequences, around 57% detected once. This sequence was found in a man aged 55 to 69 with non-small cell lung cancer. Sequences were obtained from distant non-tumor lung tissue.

The CDR3 is CNVKSGNTIYF. The CDR3 nucleotides are TGCAATGTTAAGTCTGGAAACACCATATATTTT. The chain has TRBV20-1 and TRBJ1-3; the D is unclear. This CDR3 contains 11 residues. Germline CDR1 reads DFQATT; CDR2 reads SNEGSKA (reference sequence).